The rows below give T cell receptor beta chains drawn from one sample of a study of cytomegalovirus exposure and HLA in healthy donors. Data came from immunoSEQ multiplex PCR; TCRdb stores just in-frame clones and leaves some out. The profile covers some 110,000 clones, with 70% to 80% appearing a single time and around 16% taken by the ten largest. Material for sequencing was PBMCs. Source of these receptors: a man aged 45-65 years in good health and CMV-seropositive. Each CDR3 is given with its conserved first and last residue. Fields, in order: J gene, D gene, clone size, V gene, CDR3 protein, CDR3 DNA. A D gene is named only where the DNA matches it firmly. A row's size may be missing; if present it is once, few, many or a size class.

J: TRBJ1-5
D: .
size: .
V: TRBV7-6
CDR3: CASSLGPGYQPQHF
DNA: TGTGCCAGCAGCCTTGGGCCAGGGTATCAGCCCCAGCATTTT

J: TRBJ2-3
D: .
size: .
V: TRBV9
CDR3: CASREGFRGTQYF
DNA: TGTGCCAGCAGGGAAGGGTTTAGGGGTACGCAGTATTTT

J: TRBJ1-1
D: .
size: .
V: TRBV14
CDR3: CASSLTGLGTEAFF
DNA: TGTGCCAGCAGCCTTACAGGGTTGGGCACTGAAGCTTTCTTT

J: TRBJ2-3
D: .
size: once
V: TRBV11-2
CDR3: CASSLAGTSTDTQYF
DNA: TGTGCCAGCAGCTTAGCAGGGACTAGCACAGATACGCAGTATTTT

J: TRBJ2-1
D: .
size: .
V: TRBV4-2
CDR3: CASSQDRGGSYNEQFF
DNA: TGTGCCAGCAGCCAAGATAGGGGTGGAAGCTACAATGAGCAGTTCTTC

J: TRBJ2-1
D: .
size: .
V: TRBV29-1
CDR3: CSVVLLALSYNEQFF
DNA: TGCAGCGTTGTCCTTTTAGCACTATCCTACAATGAGCAGTTCTTC

J: TRBJ2-6
D: .
size: few
V: TRBV5-1
CDR3: CASSLDRDSGANVLTF
DNA: TGCGCCAGCAGCTTGGACAGGGACTCTGGGGCCAACGTCCTGACTTTC

J: TRBJ1-5
D: .
size: .
V: TRBV6-1
CDR3: CASSPRGKNQPQHF
DNA: TGTGCCAGCAGCCCTAGGGGAAAGAATCAGCCCCAGCATTTT

J: TRBJ2-2
D: .
size: .
V: TRBV5-4
CDR3: CASSLSGANTGELFF
DNA: TGTGCCAGCAGCCTTTCAGGGGCTAACACCGGGGAGCTGTTTTTT

J: TRBJ1-1
D: TRBD1
size: .
V: TRBV28
CDR3: CASSPPGQGESTEAFF
DNA: TGTGCCAGCAGTCCACCGGGGCAGGGGGAAAGCACTGAAGCTTTCTTT

J: TRBJ2-5
D: .
size: .
V: TRBV10-1
CDR3: CASSESEGRETQYF
DNA: TGCGCCAGCAGTGAGTCTGAGGGAAGAGAGACCCAGTACTTC

J: TRBJ2-1
D: TRBD2
size: .
V: TRBV6-1
CDR3: CASSEETSPRFF
DNA: TGTGCCAGCAGTGAGGAGACTAGCCCGCGGTTCTTC

J: TRBJ2-7
D: .
size: .
V: TRBV5-1
CDR3: CASSLQASSYEQYF
DNA: TGCGCCAGCAGCTTACAGGCTTCTTCCTACGAGCAGTACTTC

J: TRBJ2-5
D: TRBD2
size: .
V: TRBV2
CDR3: CASSTYRASGGQETQYF
DNA: TGTGCCAGCAGTACATATAGGGCTAGCGGGGGTCAAGAGACCCAGTACTTC

J: TRBJ2-2
D: .
size: once
V: TRBV5-6
CDR3: CASNLLSLNTGELFF
DNA: TGTGCCAGCAACCTTTTATCGCTAAACACCGGGGAGCTGTTTTTT

J: TRBJ2-7
D: TRBD1
size: few
V: TRBV4-1
CDR3: CASSQVQGGLNEQYF
DNA: TGCGCCAGCAGCCAAGTACAGGGGGGATTGAACGAGCAGTACTTC

J: TRBJ2-1
D: TRBD2
size: few
V: TRBV7-9
CDR3: CSSRSVLAGGRASYNEQFF
DNA: TGTTCCAGCAGATCGGTCCTAGCGGGAGGCAGAGCGTCCTACAATGAGCAGTTCTTC

J: TRBJ2-7
D: .
size: .
V: TRBV18
CDR3: CASSPSTWESSYEQYF
DNA: TGTGCCAGCTCACCGTCGACGTGGGAGAGCTCCTACGAGCAGTACTTC

J: TRBJ2-3
D: TRBD2
size: .
V: TRBV18
CDR3: CASSPGAGSDTQYF
DNA: TGTGCCAGCTCACCCGGAGCGGGATCAGATACGCAGTATTTT

J: TRBJ1-4
D: TRBD1
size: .
V: TRBV5-1
CDR3: CASSPRDRQNEKLFF
DNA: TGCGCCAGCAGCCCCCGGGACAGGCAAAATGAAAAACTGTTTTTT

J: TRBJ1-2
D: TRBD1
size: .
V: TRBV28
CDR3: CASQGVNYGYTF
DNA: TGTGCCAGCCAGGGGGTAAACTATGGCTACACCTTC

J: TRBJ2-6
D: .
size: .
V: TRBV19
CDR3: CASSMREDGANVLTF
DNA: TGTGCCAGTAGTATGAGGGAGGATGGGGCCAACGTCCTGACTTTC

J: TRBJ1-2
D: .
size: .
V: TRBV6-5
CDR3: CASSYSGAANYGYTF
DNA: TGTGCCAGCAGTTACTCTGGAGCCGCTAACTATGGCTACACCTTC

J: TRBJ2-7
D: .
size: .
V: TRBV28
CDR3: CASSSPGVGVSYEQYF
DNA: TGTGCCAGCAGTTCCCCGGGTGTGGGTGTCTCCTACGAGCAGTACTTC

J: TRBJ2-3
D: TRBD2
size: .
V: TRBV2
CDR3: CASEREGPGSDTQYF
DNA: TGTGCCAGCGAGCGGGAGGGCCCCGGTTCAGATACGCAGTATTTT

J: TRBJ2-2
D: TRBD1
size: .
V: TRBV7-9
CDR3: CASTYQPGQGGIGELFF
DNA: TGTGCCAGCACCTATCAACCGGGACAGGGGGGTATCGGGGAGCTGTTTTTT

J: TRBJ1-2
D: .
size: .
V: TRBV11-2
CDR3: CASSLQNYGYTF
DNA: TGTGCCAGCAGCTTACAAAACTATGGCTACACCTTC

J: TRBJ1-4
D: .
size: few
V: TRBV5-6
CDR3: CASSLGGAGALNEKLFF
DNA: TGTGCCAGCAGCTTGGGAGGGGCAGGGGCGTTAAATGAAAAACTGTTTTTT

J: TRBJ1-4
D: .
size: few
V: TRBV6-1
CDR3: CASTKKGEGTEKLFF
DNA: TGTGCCAGCACTAAAAAGGGGGAGGGGACTGAAAAACTGTTTTTT